The clone carrying this T cell receptor beta chain appeared many times. Its target is not known. Individual cDNA molecules were tagged with unique molecular identifiers, the study reported. Each CDR3 protein is one row after TCRdb ran MiXCR on the 5' RACE reads. The sample contains more than 55,000 distinct CDR3 sequences, around 6.5% of which appear only once. The data stem from a study of early T cells in non-severe SARS-CoV-2 infection. The wider study: Bulk RNA taken from unsorted whole blood was sequenced, leaving chains unpaired. Study conclusions and caveats: Matching against VDJdb likely underestimated virus-specific expansions, favoring anti-spike CD8.

Germline lookup yields CDR1 SGHKS and CDR2 YYEKEE (reference sequence). V dropped 4 bases and J dropped 9; count of bases not matched to a gene: 9. This CDR3 is 14 amino acids long. The V and J genes are TRBV5-5 and TRBJ2-1, with TRBD1 identical over 8 bases. Sequenced material: whole blood, taken at baseline. This TCR derives from an adult who was a healthcare worker with PCR-confirmed SARS-CoV-2 infection or an uninfected control (not recorded which). The CDR3 DNA sequence: TGTGCCAGCAGCCGAGACCCTGGGACAGGTGAGCAGTTCTTC. It translates to CASSRDPGTGEQFF.